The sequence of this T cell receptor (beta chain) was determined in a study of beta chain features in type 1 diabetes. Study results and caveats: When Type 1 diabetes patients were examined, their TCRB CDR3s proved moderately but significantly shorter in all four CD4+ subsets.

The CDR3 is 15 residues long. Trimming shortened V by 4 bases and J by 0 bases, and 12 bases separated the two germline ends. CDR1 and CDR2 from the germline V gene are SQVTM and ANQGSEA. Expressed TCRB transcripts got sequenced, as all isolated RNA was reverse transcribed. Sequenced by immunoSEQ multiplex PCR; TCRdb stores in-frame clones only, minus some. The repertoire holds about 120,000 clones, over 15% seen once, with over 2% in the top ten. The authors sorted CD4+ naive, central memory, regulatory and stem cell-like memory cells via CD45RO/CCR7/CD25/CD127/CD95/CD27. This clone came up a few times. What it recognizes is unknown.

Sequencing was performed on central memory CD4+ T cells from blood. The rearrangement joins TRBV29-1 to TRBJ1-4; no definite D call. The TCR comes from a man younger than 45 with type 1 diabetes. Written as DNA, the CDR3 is TGCAGCGTTGCGAGGACTACCTCAACTAATGAAAAACTGTTTTTT. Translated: CSVARTTSTNEKLFF.